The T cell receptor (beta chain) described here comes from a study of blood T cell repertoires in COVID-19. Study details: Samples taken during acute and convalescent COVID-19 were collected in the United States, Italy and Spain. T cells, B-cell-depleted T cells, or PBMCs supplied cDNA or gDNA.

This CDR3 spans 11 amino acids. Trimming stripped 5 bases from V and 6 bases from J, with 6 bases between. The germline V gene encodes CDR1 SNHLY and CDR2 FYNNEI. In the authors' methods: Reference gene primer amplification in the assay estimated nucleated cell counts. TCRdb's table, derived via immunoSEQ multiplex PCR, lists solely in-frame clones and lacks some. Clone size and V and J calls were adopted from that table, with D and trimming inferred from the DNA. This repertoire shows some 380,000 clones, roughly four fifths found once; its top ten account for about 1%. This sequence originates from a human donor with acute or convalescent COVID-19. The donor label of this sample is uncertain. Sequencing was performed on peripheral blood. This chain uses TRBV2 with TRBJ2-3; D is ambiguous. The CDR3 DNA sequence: TGTGCCAGCAGTACTTTGGATACGCAGTATTTT. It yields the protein CASSTLDTQYF.